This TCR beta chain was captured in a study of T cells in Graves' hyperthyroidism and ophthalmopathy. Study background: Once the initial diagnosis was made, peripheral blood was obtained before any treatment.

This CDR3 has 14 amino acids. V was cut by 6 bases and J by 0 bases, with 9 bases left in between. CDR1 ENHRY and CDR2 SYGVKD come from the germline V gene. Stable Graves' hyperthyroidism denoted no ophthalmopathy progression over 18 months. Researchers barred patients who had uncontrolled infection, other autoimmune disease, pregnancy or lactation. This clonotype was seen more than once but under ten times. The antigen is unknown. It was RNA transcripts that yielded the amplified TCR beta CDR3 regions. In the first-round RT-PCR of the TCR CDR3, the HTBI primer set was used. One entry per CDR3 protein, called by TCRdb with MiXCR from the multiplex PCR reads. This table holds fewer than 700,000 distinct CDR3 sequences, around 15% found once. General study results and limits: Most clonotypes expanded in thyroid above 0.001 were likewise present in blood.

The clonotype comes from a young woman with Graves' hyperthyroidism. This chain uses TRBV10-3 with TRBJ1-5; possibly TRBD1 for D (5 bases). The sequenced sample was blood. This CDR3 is CAIRADSSNQPQHF. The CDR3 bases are TGTGCCATCAGGGCAGACAGTAGCAATCAGCCCCAGCATTTT.